This TCR beta chain was obtained from a study of technical replicates of blood from a handful of donors. This CDR3 region has 15 residues. Trimming cost V 1 base and J 2 bases, with 12 bases left between them. The V gene's germline CDR1 is SGHNT and CDR2 YYREEE (reference sequence). Sequencing was performed with immunoSEQ multiplex PCR; in TCRdb, only in-frame clones are kept and a portion is missing. The data show about 70,000 clones, around 97% seen once. The sample comprised T cells isolated from PBMCs. J is TRBJ1-1 and V is TRBV5-4; D may be TRBD1 (6 bases). The clonotype comes from a human donor in good health. The CDR3 region is CASSLLGGPNTEAFF. DNA of the CDR3: TGTGCCAGCAGCTTGTTGGGGGGGCCAAACACTGAAGCTTTCTTT.